The present entry profiles one TCR beta chain with its context. Its antigen remains unknown. The data were obtained in a study of T cell responses to AZD1222 COVID-19 vaccine. Study-wide points: Clonal diversity may have been underestimated, and the donors were mostly white British, with more females than males. The breadth and depth of Spike-specific TCRs increased once two AZD1222 doses had been given.

The germline gives CDR1 MNHEY, CDR2 SVGEGT. The CDR3 is made up of 12 amino acids. Trimming shortened V by 6 bases and J by 4 bases, and 10 bases separated the two germline ends. TCRdb's copy holds only in-frame clones and misses some; the assay was immunoSEQ multiplex PCR. The sample lists under 150,000 clones; 75% to 85% were seen once. The receptor comes from an adult who received the AZD1222 COVID-19 vaccine. Sample: peripheral blood, taken 28 days after the second AZD1222 dose. The chain carries TRBV6-2 or TRBV6-3 and TRBJ2-7; maybe TRBD1 (5 bases). This chain's CDR3 is CASSARQYEQYF. Written as DNA, the CDR3 is TGTGCCAGCAGCGCCCGACAGTACGAGCAGTACTTC.